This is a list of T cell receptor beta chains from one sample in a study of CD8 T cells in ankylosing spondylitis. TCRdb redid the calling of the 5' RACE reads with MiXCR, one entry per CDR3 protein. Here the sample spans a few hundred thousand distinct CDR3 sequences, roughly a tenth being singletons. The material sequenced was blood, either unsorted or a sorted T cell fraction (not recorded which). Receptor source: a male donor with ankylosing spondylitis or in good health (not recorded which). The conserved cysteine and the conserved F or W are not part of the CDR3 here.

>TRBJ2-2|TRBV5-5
ASTTLPQADTGELF
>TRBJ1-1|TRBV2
ASRPDTGRTEAF
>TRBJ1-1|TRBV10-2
ASSEGSLWNTEAF
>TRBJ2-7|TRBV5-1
ASSWDRRGEQY
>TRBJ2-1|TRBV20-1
SARDLGLGGLPGNEQF
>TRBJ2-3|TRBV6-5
ASSYSSSGEITDTQY
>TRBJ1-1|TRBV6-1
ASSLGAYTEAF
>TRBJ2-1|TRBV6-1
ASLPTRTSGNIQF
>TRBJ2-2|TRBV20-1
SASSGVTGELF
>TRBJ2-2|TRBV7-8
ASSLSRDRLNTGELF
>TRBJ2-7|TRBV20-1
SARLLRGEFSYEQY
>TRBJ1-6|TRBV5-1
ASSPTTGRTSPLH
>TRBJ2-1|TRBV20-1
SAERSGGSYNEQF
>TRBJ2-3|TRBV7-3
ASSQGTSGPRTDTQY
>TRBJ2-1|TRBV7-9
ASSFSIGYEQF
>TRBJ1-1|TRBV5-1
ASSVLGVSTEAF
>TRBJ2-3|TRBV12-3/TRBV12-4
ASSLATSGGPTDTQY
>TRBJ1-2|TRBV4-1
ASSQELAGSLYGYT
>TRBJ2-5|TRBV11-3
ASSFHPIFKDREETQY
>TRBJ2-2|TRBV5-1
ASSIERYTGELF
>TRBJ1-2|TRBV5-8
ASSLSSKHGYT
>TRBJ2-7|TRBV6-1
ASKERQGGSYEQY
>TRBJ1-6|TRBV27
ASSLGGFVRSYNSPLH
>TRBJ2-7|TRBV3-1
ASSQEVGQVSYEQY
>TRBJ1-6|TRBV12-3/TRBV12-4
ASSLNRGSPLH
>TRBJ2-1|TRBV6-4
ASSEAGGGNEQF
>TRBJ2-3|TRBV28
ASLLAGGADTQY
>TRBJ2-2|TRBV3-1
ASSPGTEEDTGELF
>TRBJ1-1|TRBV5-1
ASSLAVGSGEEAF
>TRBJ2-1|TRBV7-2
ASSLPDFSVGDEQF
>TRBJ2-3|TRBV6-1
ASNGIGTDTQY
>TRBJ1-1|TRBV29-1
SAGTYTEAF
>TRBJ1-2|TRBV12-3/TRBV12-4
ASTPRKTNYGYT
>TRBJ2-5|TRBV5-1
ASTELAGGQETQY
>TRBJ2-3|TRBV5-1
ASSLGGSQGPTDTQY
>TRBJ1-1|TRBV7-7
ASSLPGSAF
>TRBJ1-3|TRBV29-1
TVEDGRYSGNTIY
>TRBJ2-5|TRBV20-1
SGRGGGEETQY
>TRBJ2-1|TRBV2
ASNAGVGNEQF
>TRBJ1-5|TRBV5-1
ASSPGTGNQPQH
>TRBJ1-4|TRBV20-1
SAGETNEKLF
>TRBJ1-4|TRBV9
ASSATGSVEKLF
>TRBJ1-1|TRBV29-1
SASQRRENTEAF
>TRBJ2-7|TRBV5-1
ASSLESKFYEQY
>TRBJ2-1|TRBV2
ATRTNRAAYNEQF
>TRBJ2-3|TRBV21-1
ASSKVWGGGKGDTQY
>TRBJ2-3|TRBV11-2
ASSLAFRGTDTQY
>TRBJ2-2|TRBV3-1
ASSQVRSIGELF
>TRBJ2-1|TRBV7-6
ASSLALGSGNEQF
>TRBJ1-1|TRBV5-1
ASSWGRDRLHTEAF
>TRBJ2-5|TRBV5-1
ASSLDAYQETQY
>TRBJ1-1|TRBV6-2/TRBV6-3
ASSIPPGREDTEAF
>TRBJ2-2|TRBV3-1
ASSPRRSGELF